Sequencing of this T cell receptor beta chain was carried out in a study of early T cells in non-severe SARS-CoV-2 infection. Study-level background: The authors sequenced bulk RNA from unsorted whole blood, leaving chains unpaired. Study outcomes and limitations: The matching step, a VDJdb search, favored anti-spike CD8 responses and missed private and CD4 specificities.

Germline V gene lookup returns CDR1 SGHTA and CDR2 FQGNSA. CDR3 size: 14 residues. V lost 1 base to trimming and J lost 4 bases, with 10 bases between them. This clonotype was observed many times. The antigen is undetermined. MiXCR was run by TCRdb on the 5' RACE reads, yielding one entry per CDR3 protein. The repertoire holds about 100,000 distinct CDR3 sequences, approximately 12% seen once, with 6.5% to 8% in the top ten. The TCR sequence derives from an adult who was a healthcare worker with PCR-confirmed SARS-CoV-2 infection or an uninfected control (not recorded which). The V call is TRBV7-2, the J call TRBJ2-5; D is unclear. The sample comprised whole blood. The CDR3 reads CASSLGGPRETQYF. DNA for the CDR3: TGTGCCAGCAGCTTAGGAGGCCCGAGAGAGACCCAGTACTTC.